What follows describes a single T cell receptor beta chain. This sample was included in a study of blood T cell repertoires in COVID-19. Sequenced by immunoSEQ multiplex PCR; TCRdb stores in-frame clones only, minus some. The profile shows 200,000 to 250,000 clones, roughly 90% of them singletons. The CDR3 is 14 residues long. V dropped 4 bases and J dropped 4 bases, with 14 bases sitting between them. Germline CDR1 SGDLS, CDR2 YYNGEE. V is TRBV9 and J is TRBJ1-1; D possibly corresponds to TRBD1 (5 bases). Specimen: peripheral blood. This receptor was obtained from a woman in her 50s with acute or convalescent COVID-19. The DNA of the CDR3 is TGTGCCAGCAGCTCCCATAATGGGGCCACTGAAGCTTTCTTT. It translates to CASSSHNGATEAFF.